This T cell receptor (beta chain) appears in the sequencing data of a study of post-analysis software for immune sequencing data. For the study at large: Some patients lacked subtype; others had relapsing-remitting, secondary progressive or progressive-relapsing disease. Study results and limitations: Samples prepared in the same batch strongly co-clustered by F measure. When patients were compared with controls, about 5 TRBV segments were more frequent, TRBV5-6, TRBV5-1 and TRBV20-1 among them. There was significantly lower normalized Chao1 diversity in multiple sclerosis patients than in controls.

For this clonotype: The target antigen is unknown.

Trimming cost V 0 bases and J 9 bases; bases outside gene matches: 6. The germline CDR1 and CDR2 sequences are SGDLS and YYNGEE. This CDR3 has 15 residues. Unique molecular identifiers were carried by the TCR beta cDNA libraries. There were about 0.85 to 10 million T cells, and about 540,000 cDNA molecules came from them. TCRdb reprocessed the PCR reads via MiXCR and lists one record per CDR3 protein. The data hold approximately 570,000 distinct CDR3 sequences, with roughly 45% observed a single time. Sequencing input: blood. The receptor comes from a girl between 10 and 17 years old with multiple sclerosis. The chain recombines TRBV9 with TRBJ1-2; 12 nucleotides match TRBD1. The CDR3 sequence is CASSVALGQGASYTF. CDR3 sequence (DNA): TGTGCCAGCAGCGTAGCTTTGGGACAGGGGGCAAGCTACACCTTC.